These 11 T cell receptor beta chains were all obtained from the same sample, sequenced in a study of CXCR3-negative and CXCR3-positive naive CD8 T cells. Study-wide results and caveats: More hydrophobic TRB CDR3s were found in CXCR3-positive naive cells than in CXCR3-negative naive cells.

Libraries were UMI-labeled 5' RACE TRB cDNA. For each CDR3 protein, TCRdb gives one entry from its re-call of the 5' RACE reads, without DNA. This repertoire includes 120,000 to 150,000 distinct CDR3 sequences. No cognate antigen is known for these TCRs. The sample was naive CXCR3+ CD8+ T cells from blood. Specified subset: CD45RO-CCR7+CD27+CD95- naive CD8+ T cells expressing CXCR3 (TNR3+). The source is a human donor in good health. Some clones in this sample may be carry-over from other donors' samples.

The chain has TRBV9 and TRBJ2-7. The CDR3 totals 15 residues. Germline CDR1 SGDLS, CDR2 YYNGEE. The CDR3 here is CASSVDPDSSYEQYF.

The chain's CDR3 is CASSHRTGRDTEAFF. The V and J genes are TRBV6-5 and TRBJ1-1; the D gene TCRdb calls, TRBD1, cannot be checked with no DNA. This CDR3 is built from 15 residues. The germline V gene has CDR1 MNHEY and CDR2 SVGAGI.

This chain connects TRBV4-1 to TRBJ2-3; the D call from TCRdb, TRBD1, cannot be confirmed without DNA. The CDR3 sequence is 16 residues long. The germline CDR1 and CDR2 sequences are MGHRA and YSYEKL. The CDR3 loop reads CASSHPRESGTDTQYF.

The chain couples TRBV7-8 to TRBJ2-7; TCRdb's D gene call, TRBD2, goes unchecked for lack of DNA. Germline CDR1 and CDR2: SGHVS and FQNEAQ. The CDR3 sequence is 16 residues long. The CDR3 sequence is CASSLVPGIAPYEQYF. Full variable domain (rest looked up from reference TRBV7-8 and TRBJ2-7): GAGVSQSPRYKVAKRGQDVALRCDPISGHVSLFWYQQALGQGPEFLTYFQNEAQLDKSGLPSDRFFAERPEGSVSTLKIQRTQQEDSAVYLCASSLVPGIAPYEQYFGPGTRLTVT.

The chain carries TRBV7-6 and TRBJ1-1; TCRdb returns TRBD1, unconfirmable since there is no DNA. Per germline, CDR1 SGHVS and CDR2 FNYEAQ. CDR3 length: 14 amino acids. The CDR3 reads CASTEGDLRTEAFF.

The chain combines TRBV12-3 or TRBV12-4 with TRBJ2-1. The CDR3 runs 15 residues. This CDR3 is CASSLSNSVYNEQFF.

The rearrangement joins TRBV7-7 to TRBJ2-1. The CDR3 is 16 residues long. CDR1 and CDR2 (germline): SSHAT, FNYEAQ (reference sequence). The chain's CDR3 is CASSFSSGGAYNEQFF.

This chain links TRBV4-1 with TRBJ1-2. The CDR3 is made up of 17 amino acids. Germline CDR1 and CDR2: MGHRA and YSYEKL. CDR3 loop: CASSQDFKTIVNYGYTF.

CDR3 region: CAISESSGREYGNEQFF. The chain has TRBV10-3 and TRBJ2-1; with no DNA, the TCRdb D assignment of TRBD2 cannot be verified. The CDR3 is 17 amino acids. Germline-derived CDR1 and CDR2 are ENHRY and SYGVKD.

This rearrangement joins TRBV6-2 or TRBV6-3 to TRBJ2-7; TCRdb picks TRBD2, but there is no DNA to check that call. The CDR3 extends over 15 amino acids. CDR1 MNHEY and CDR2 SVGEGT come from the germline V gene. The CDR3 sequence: CASSSRREVPYEQYF.

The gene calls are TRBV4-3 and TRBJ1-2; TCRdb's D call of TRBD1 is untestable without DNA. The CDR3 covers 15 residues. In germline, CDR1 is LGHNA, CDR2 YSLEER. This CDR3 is CASSPYRGDDYGYTF.